The TCR beta chain under discussion was sequenced for a study of control samples from healthy donors and cancer patients. Trimming stripped 2 bases from V and 2 bases from J, with 19 bases between. The CDR3 totals 18 residues. Germline-derived CDR1 and CDR2 are LGHNT and FRNRAP. Some clones are missing from TCRdb's copy, which holds only in-frame ones; the method was immunoSEQ multiplex PCR. Among roughly 120,000 clones listed, roughly nine tenths were seen once. V usage is TRBV12-5 and J usage is TRBJ1-3; a weak D match, TRBD1 (5 bases). The sample consisted of PBMCs. The receptor was isolated from a woman aged 45-59 years with colorectal cancer. The CDR3 sequence: CASGLFLGTGVTGNTIYF. The CDR3, as DNA: TGTGCTAGTGGTTTGTTTTTGGGGACGGGCGTCACTGGAAACACCATATATTTT.